Following are 14 T cell receptor beta chains from one sample sequenced in a study of T cells expressing NK-cell markers. Each CDR3 protein gets one entry in TCRdb, which reprocessed the 5' RACE reads and gives no DNA. The sample includes some 150,000 distinct CDR3 sequences. The source material was blood T cells: a sorted CD56 or NKG2C T cell subset, CD4+ or CD8+ T cells, or bulk PBMC T cells (not recorded which). The receptor set was obtained from a man aged 18 to 30 in good health.

The rearrangement uses TRBV29-1 and TRBJ2-3; checking the TCRdb D call of TRBD1 is not possible without DNA. The germline CDR1 and CDR2 sequences are SQVTM and ANQGSEA. This CDR3 spans 11 amino acids. This chain's CDR3 is CSVRETDTQYF.

The rearrangement joins TRBV27 to TRBJ2-3; TCRdb's D call, TRBD2, is unchecked because there is no DNA. Germline values: CDR1 MNHEY, CDR2 SMNVEV (reference sequence). The CDR3 length is 18 residues. This chain's CDR3 is CASSNKLAGGLVAYTQYF.

The chain uses TRBV27 and TRBJ1-5; TCRdb gives TRBD1 as the D gene, but with no DNA this cannot be confirmed. The CDR3 spans 14 residues. Germline-derived CDR1 and CDR2 are MNHEY and SMNVEV (reference sequence). The CDR3 sequence: CASSAQGYNQPQHF.

V is TRBV19 and J is TRBJ2-1; TCRdb proposes TRBD2, but this gene call is untestable without DNA. This CDR3 spans 14 amino acids. CDR1 is LNHDA, CDR2 SQIVND, per germline (reference sequence). CDR3 amino acids: CASSLPVSGNEQFF.

This chain links TRBV25-1 with TRBJ1-1; the TRBD1 assignment by TCRdb is unverifiable without DNA. Germline V gene data show CDR1 as MGHDK and CDR2 as SYGVNS. The CDR3 loop spans 13 amino acids. The CDR3 is CASRMQGHTEAFF.

The chain carries TRBV12-3 or TRBV12-4 and TRBJ1-2. This CDR3 is 12 amino acids long. The CDR3 reads CASSGQKYGYTF.

This rearrangement joins TRBV6-5 to TRBJ2-1; the TRBD1 assignment by TCRdb is unverifiable without DNA. Germline V gene sequence: CDR1 MNHEY, CDR2 SVGAGI. The CDR3 contains 12 residues. CDR3 residues: CAVGQVGNEQFF.

This sequence joins TRBV29-1 and TRBJ2-5; TCRdb picks TRBD1, but there is no DNA to check that call. CDR3 length equals 12 residues. Germline V gene lookup returns CDR1 SQVTM and CDR2 ANQGSEA. This chain's CDR3 is CSVDRPKGDQYF.

This chain uses TRBV7-8 with TRBJ2-5; absent DNA, TCRdb's TRBD1 call cannot be checked. Germline CDR1 is SGHVS and CDR2 is FQNEAQ. This CDR3 spans 17 amino acids. This CDR3 is CASSLMGLGAFSETQYF.

The chain links TRBV5-1 to TRBJ2-3; without DNA, the TCRdb call of TRBD1 cannot be checked. This CDR3 contains 19 residues. CDR1 and CDR2 from the germline V gene are SGHRS and YFSETQ. Here the CDR3 reads CASSSEQGRMTPSTDTQYF.

The V call is TRBV6-2 or TRBV6-3, the J call TRBJ1-6; TCRdb names TRBD1, which stays unverified in the absence of DNA. CDR3 size: 16 residues. In germline, CDR1 is MNHEY, CDR2 SVGEGT. The CDR3 region is CASSYSRDRLDSPLHF.

The chain joins TRBV5-6 to TRBJ1-1. This CDR3 spans 14 amino acids. The germline V gene encodes CDR1 SGHDT and CDR2 YYEEEE. The CDR3 sequence is CASITGQSRAEAFF.

This chain joins TRBV9 and TRBJ2-2; the D gene TCRdb calls, TRBD1, cannot be checked with no DNA. CDR3 size: 16 residues. The V gene's germline CDR1 is SGDLS and CDR2 YYNGEE. The CDR3: CASSLGTVGFTGELFF.

The rearrangement joins TRBV7-9 to TRBJ2-3; TCRdb names TRBD1, which stays unverified in the absence of DNA. Germline CDR1 is SEHNR and CDR2 is FQNEAQ (reference sequence). This CDR3 is built from 16 residues. CDR3: CASSPMGQGSTDTQYF.